This T cell receptor (beta chain) was identified during a study of shared clonotypes between healthy human individuals. Study observations and caveats: Relative to their counterparts shared across all four donors, non-shared clonotypes exhibited diminished generation probabilities.

As to this clone: Its antigen is not known.

Genomic DNA of each subset was evenly split across several immunoSEQ plates. Sequenced by immunoSEQ multiplex PCR; TCRdb stores in-frame clones only, minus some. The sample has 550,000 to 700,000 clones, about 80% seen once. The germline V gene encodes CDR1 MDHEN and CDR2 SYDVKM. Trimming left V 6 bases short and J 2 bases short, with 7 bases between. CDR3 length: 12 amino acids. The V and J genes are TRBV28 and TRBJ2-5; D is possibly TRBD1 (6 bases). The specimen was memory CD4+ T cells sorted from blood. Regarding subset: CD45RA-negative fraction. The TCR comes from a woman in her 30s in good health. CDR3 DNA: TGTGCCAGCAGAGGGGGACAAGAGACCCAGTACTTC. Amino acid sequence: CASRGGQETQYF.